Presented here are 20 T cell receptor beta chains from one specimen sequenced in a study of early T cells in non-severe SARS-CoV-2 infection. TCRdb itself ran the 5' RACE reads through MiXCR, one entry per CDR3 protein. Of roughly 50,000 distinct CDR3 sequences listed, 7% to 9% are singletons. Sequencing used whole blood. These receptors were collected from an adult who was a healthcare worker with PCR-confirmed SARS-CoV-2 infection or an uninfected control (not recorded which).

The chain joins TRBV7-2 to TRBJ2-4; TRBD2 matches at 8 bases. CDR1 and CDR2 from the germline V gene are SGHTA and FQGNSA. The J segment lost 0 bases and the V segment lost 4 bases, leaving 5 bases of the junction unmatched. The CDR3 contains 16 residues. The CDR3, as DNA: TGTGCCAGCAGCTCCGGGGGGGCTCTAGCCAAAAACATTCAGTACTTC. Amino acid sequence: CASSSGGALAKNIQYF.

Ten or more counts support this clonotype. This chain connects TRBV18 to TRBJ2-2; D uncertain. The CDR3 is 16 amino acids. Germline CDR1 is KGHSH and CDR2 is LQKENI. The V gene lost 6 bases and the J gene lost 4 bases, with 18 bases spanning the gap. This chain's CDR3 is CASSQASSPFTGELFF. CDR3 nucleotide sequence: TGTGCCAGCTCCCAAGCGTCCAGTCCGTTCACCGGGGAGCTGTTTTTT.

The table lists this clonotype with many counts. The chain joins TRBV30 to TRBJ2-7, with D possibly being TRBD2 (6 bases). Deletions cut 2 bases from V and 4 bases from J, with 15 bases between. The CDR3 runs 14 residues. In germline, CDR1 is GTSNPN, CDR2 SVGIG (reference sequence). CDR3 bases: TGTGCCTGGAGTCGAGGGGACGGGAGATACGAGCAGTACTTC. Translated, it gives CAWSRGDGRYEQYF.

This clonotype came up many times. This chain uses TRBV9 with TRBJ1-1; unclear D gene. CDR3 length equals 13 residues. Trimming removed 4 bases from V and 8 bases from J, with 15 bases in between. Germline loops: CDR1 SGDLS, CDR2 YYNGEE. CDR3 nucleotides: TGTGCCAGCAGCCCCGGTAACCGCCGGGAAGCTTTCTTT. Translating gives CASSPGNRREAFF.

This clonotype has at least ten counts. The rearrangement uses TRBV10-3 and TRBJ2-3; D ambiguous. V was clipped by 0 bases and J by 7 bases, with 11 bases between them. Looked up from germline, CDR1 is ENHRY and CDR2 is SYGVKD. This CDR3 region has 14 residues. This CDR3 is CAISESGPANTQYF. DNA of the CDR3: TGTGCCATCAGTGAGTCGGGCCCAGCGAATACGCAGTATTTT.

This clonotype was seen at least ten times. The gene calls are TRBV20-1 and TRBJ2-3; 9 bases map to TRBD2. The J segment lost 11 bases and the V segment lost 0 bases, leaving 12 bases of the junction unmatched. The CDR3 is made up of 15 amino acids. Germline loops: CDR1 DFQATT, CDR2 SNEGSKA (reference sequence). CDR3 residues: CSARDPSGAPGGQYF. CDR3 bases: TGCAGTGCTAGAGATCCTAGCGGGGCGCCCGGAGGGCAGTATTTT.

This clonotype was observed at least ten times. The rearrangement joins TRBV28 to TRBJ1-3, with a weak D call TRBD1 (5 bases). Germline V CDR1 and CDR2: MDHEN, SYDVKM. Trimming removed 5 bases from V and 2 bases from J, with 16 bases in between. This CDR3 is built from 16 residues. CDR3 amino acids: CASSGSGASPGNTIYF. CDR3 nucleotide sequence: TGTGCCAGCAGTGGGTCCGGGGCCTCTCCTGGAAACACCATATATTTT. Filled out from reference TRBV28 and TRBJ1-3, the complete variable domain reads DVKVTQSSRYLVKRTGEKVFLECVQDMDHENMFWYRQDPGLGLRLIYFSYDVKMKEKGDIPEGYSVSREKKERFSLILESASTNQTSMYLCASSGSGASPGNTIYFGEGSWLTVV.

In its sample, this clonotype was seen many times. V usage is TRBV5-1 and J usage is TRBJ2-7; the match to TRBD2 covers 13 bases. J gave up 6 bases and V 0 bases, and 6 bases lay outside the gene matches. The length of the CDR3 is 16 residues. The germline gives CDR1 SGHRS, CDR2 YFSETQ. CDR3 amino acids: CASSLDRTSGSGEQYF. The CDR3 DNA sequence: TGCGCCAGCAGCTTGGATCGGACTAGCGGGAGTGGCGAGCAGTACTTC.

The CDR3 nucleotides read TGTGCCATCAGACAGGGGGTGCACCACACAGATACGCAGTATTTT. It codes for CAIRQGVHHTDTQYF. This chain uses TRBV27 with TRBJ2-3; 9 positions match TRBD1. Germline loops: CDR1 MNHEY, CDR2 SMNVEV (reference sequence). This CDR3 spans 15 amino acids. V was pared by 10 bases and J by 2 bases, with 10 bases of the junction left unmatched.

This clonotype occurred many times. The chain recombines TRBV6-5 with TRBJ1-6, with 10 bases aligning to TRBD1. V trimming: 0 bases; J trimming: 5 bases; junction bases outside the gene matches: 4. CDR1 and CDR2 from the germline V gene are MNHEY and SVGAGI. The CDR3 loop spans 17 amino acids. Written as DNA, the CDR3 is TGTGCCAGCAGTTACTCGCTGGGACAGGGGCATAATTCACCCCTCCACTTT. It yields the protein CASSYSLGQGHNSPLHF.

V gene TRBV11-2 combines with J gene TRBJ2-7; 11 bases are shared with TRBD2. CDR3 length equals 15 residues. V gave up 5 bases and J gave up 3 bases; unmatched junction bases: 6. Germline values: CDR1 SGHAT, CDR2 FQNNGV. CDR3 DNA: TGTGCCAGCAGCCCGCTGACTAGCGGGGTCTACGAGCAGTACTTC. Translated: CASSPLTSGVYEQYF. Combining the CDR3 with reference TRBV11-2 and TRBJ2-7 gives the whole variable domain EAGVAQSPRYKIIEKRQSVAFWCNPISGHATLYWYQQILGQGPKLLIQFQNNGVVDDSQLPKDRFSAERLKGVDSTLKIQPAKLEDSAVYLCASSPLTSGVYEQYFGPGTRLTVT.

The J gene is TRBJ1-3, the V gene TRBV25-1; D remains unclear. This CDR3 is 11 amino acids long. Looked up from germline, CDR1 is MGHDK and CDR2 is SYGVNS. V shed 4 bases and J shed 7 bases, with 5 bases lying between them. CDR3 loop: CASSVTNTIYF. CDR3 DNA: TGTGCCAGCAGTGTGACTAACACCATATATTTT.

This clonotype showed up many times. The DNA for the CDR3 is TGTGCCAGCTCACCTCCATGGGATACGCAGTATTTT. This codes for CASSPPWDTQYF. This chain joins TRBV18 and TRBJ2-3, with unresolved D. Germline loops: CDR1 KGHSH, CDR2 LQKENI. CDR3 size: 12 residues. The germline V and J ends were trimmed by 3 bases and 6 bases, with 7 bases remaining between them.

Ten or more counts support this clonotype. The rearrangement joins TRBV28 to TRBJ2-2; maybe TRBD1 (6 bases). Per germline, CDR1 MDHEN and CDR2 SYDVKM. V was trimmed by 5 bases and J by 7 bases, leaving 14 bases between them. CDR3 size: 14 residues. As DNA, the CDR3 is TGTGCCAGCAGTCCCCAGGGGATTAACGGGGAGCTGTTTTTT. Residues: CASSPQGINGELFF.

This chain uses TRBV19 with TRBJ2-2; D possibly corresponds to TRBD2 (5 bases). V shed 6 bases and J shed 1 base, with 9 bases lying between them. In germline, CDR1 is LNHDA, CDR2 SQIVND (reference sequence). The CDR3 is made up of 14 amino acids. CDR3 residues: CASRPGWNTGELFF. The CDR3 bases are TGTGCCAGTAGACCGGGATGGAACACCGGGGAGCTGTTTTTT.

This chain links TRBV2 with TRBJ2-2; no firm D call. V was trimmed by 6 bases and J by 0 bases, leaving 14 bases between them. This CDR3 is built from 16 residues. Germline CDR1 SNHLY, CDR2 FYNNEI. CDR3 sequence (DNA): TGTGCCAGCAGGAAAGGAGCCGTAACGAACACCGGGGAGCTGTTTTTT. It yields the protein CASRKGAVTNTGELFF. The full variable domain, its missing parts supplied by reference TRBV2 and TRBJ2-2, is EPEVTQTPSHQVTQMGQEVILRCVPISNHLYFYWYRQILGQKVEFLVSFYNNEISEKSEIFDDQFSVERPDGSNFTLKIRSTKLEDSAMYFCASRKGAVTNTGELFFGEGSRLTVL.

This clonotype has just a few counts. V gene TRBV5-1 combines with J gene TRBJ1-2; possible D gene TRBD1, 5 bases. Germline assignment: CDR1 SGHRS and CDR2 YFSETQ. V was trimmed by 2 bases and J by 3 bases, leaving 14 bases between them. The CDR3 has 15 amino acids. The chain's CDR3 is CASSFVGAVYYGYTF. The CDR3 DNA reads TGCGCCAGCAGCTTTGTCGGGGCCGTGTACTATGGCTACACCTTC.

This clonotype has just a few counts. This chain connects TRBV25-1 to TRBJ2-2; D is possibly TRBD1 or TRBD2 (5 bases each). The CDR3 is 14 amino acids. From germline, CDR1 is MGHDK and CDR2 SYGVNS. Trimming removed 7 bases at V and 3 bases at J, with 12 bases between. The CDR3 bases are TGTGCCAGCAAGCGAGGGGTGGACACCGGGGAGCTGTTTTTT. This gives the protein CASKRGVDTGELFF.

This clonotype was recorded many times. The rearrangement joins TRBV18 to TRBJ2-7; D may be TRBD2 (5 bases). This CDR3 region has 15 residues. With 5 bases removed from V and 6 bases from J, the gap between germline ends came to 20 bases. The germline gives CDR1 KGHSH, CDR2 LQKENI. The CDR3 DNA sequence: TGTGCCAGCTCAGCACATGGACCTTTTGCGGGCGAGCAGTACTTC. Amino acid sequence: CASSAHGPFAGEQYF.

The sample holds many counts of this clonotype. This chain connects TRBV5-1 to TRBJ1-3; no reliable D call. Germline V gene lookup returns CDR1 SGHRS and CDR2 YFSETQ. The V gene lost 4 bases and the J gene lost 0 bases, with 14 bases spanning the gap. The CDR3 loop spans 16 amino acids. The CDR3 protein is CASSGPRNASGNTIYF. The CDR3 nucleotides read TGCGCCAGCAGCGGCCCTAGGAACGCCTCTGGAAACACCATATATTTT.